The rows below give T cell receptor beta chains drawn from one sample of a study of T cell repertoires in cytomegalovirus infection. TCRdb recomputed calls from the reads with MiXCR, one row per CDR3 protein. The profile covers about 220,000 distinct CDR3 sequences, with about 39% appearing a single time and approximately 59% taken by the ten largest. These receptors are not linked to any known antigen. The specimen comprised CD8+ T cells from cultured PBMCs, sampled from culture after CMV antigen stimulation. These receptor sequences come from a human donor in good health (CMV status not recorded). Some clones in this sample may be carry-over from other donors' samples. Both conserved end residues are part of each CDR3. The order of the fields is D gene, J gene, V gene, clone size, CDR3 DNA, CDR3 protein. A D gene is named only where the DNA matches it firmly. The size entry is marked missing in some rows and otherwise reads once, few, many or a size class.

TRBD1	TRBJ1-4	TRBV12-3/TRBV12-4	.	TGTGCCAGCAGGGACAGGGTCTCAGTAGAAAAACTGTTTTTT	CASRDRVSVEKLFF
.	TRBJ2-1	TRBV7-6	.	TGTGCCAGCACCTTGAGACTCGAAGATGAGCAGTTCTTC	CASTLRLEDEQFF
TRBD2	TRBJ2-3	TRBV27	few	TGTGCCAGCAGTCCATCGGCGGGAGAAAAGACAGATACGCAGTATTTT	CASSPSAGEKTDTQYF
TRBD2	TRBJ2-7	TRBV7-8	.	TGTGCCAGCAGCTTAAGGGCGGGAGCCTACGAGCAGGACTTC	CASSLRAGAYEQDF
TRBD1	TRBJ1-1	TRBV19	.	TGTGCCAGTAGTGGGGACAGGGCCCCCCTGGGCACTGAAGCTTTCTTT	CASSGDRAPLGTEAFF
.	TRBJ2-3	TRBV2	many	TGTGCCACCCCCCCGGAGGGGTTGGAGACAGATACGCAGTATTTT	CATPPEGLETDTQYF
TRBD1	TRBJ1-2	TRBV14	.	TGTGCCAGCAGCCTGGGGACAGGGATCCATGGCTACACCTTC	CASSLGTGIHGYTF
.	TRBJ1-5	TRBV15	few	TGTGCCACCAGCAGAGTTGGGGTTAGCAATCAGCCCCAGCATTTT	CATSRVGVSNQPQHF
TRBD1	TRBJ2-7	TRBV14	.	TGTGCCAGCAGCCAATTATTATCGCCAGGGGGCTCGGGACGAGAGGAGCAGTACTTC	CASSQLLSPGGSGREEQYF
TRBD2	TRBJ2-2	TRBV6-1	.	TGTGCCAGCAGACCCTCACGGGGGGGTAACACCGGGGAGCTGTTTTTT	CASRPSRGGNTGELFF
.	TRBJ2-7	TRBV20-1	.	TGCAGTGCTCGCACTGACGTCTCCTACGAGCAGTACTTC	CSARTDVSYEQYF
.	TRBJ2-1	TRBV29-1	.	TGCAGCGTTGATCGAGACACGGGACTTGAGCAGTTCTTC	CSVDRDTGLEQFF
TRBD1	TRBJ2-7	TRBV27	.	TGTGCCAGCAGTTTACGGGGACAGGGCTACGAGCAGTACTTC	CASSLRGQGYEQYF
TRBD1	TRBJ2-1	TRBV27	.	TGTGCCAGCAGTTCACAGGGGGACTCCTACAATGAGCAGTTCTTC	CASSSQGDSYNEQFF
.	TRBJ1-5	TRBV19	.	TGTGCCAGTAGTATTCCCCTTGACCCCGGACTCAGCAATCAGCCCCAGCATTTT	CASSIPLDPGLSNQPQHF
TRBD1	TRBJ1-2	TRBV27	.	TGTGCCAGCAGTGAGCCAGGGGGCAACTATGGCTACACCTTC	CASSEPGGNYGYTF
.	TRBJ2-1	TRBV27	few	TGTGCCAGCAGTCTCCCATTCCGCTCTTACAATGAGCAGTTCTTC	CASSLPFRSYNEQFF
.	TRBJ1-2	TRBV12-3/TRBV12-4	many	TGTGCCAGCAGCCCGCGGAATGTCTATGGCTACACCTTC	CASSPRNVYGYTF
.	TRBJ2-5	TRBV27	.	TGTGCCAGCAGTTTAAGCTGGGGGCAAGAGACCCAGTACTTC	CASSLSWGQETQYF
.	TRBJ2-1	TRBV6-2/TRBV6-3	.	TGTGCCAGCAGTTACGTTAGGGGCAATGAGCAGTTCTTC	CASSYVRGNEQFF
.	TRBJ2-7	TRBV29-1	.	TGCAGCGTACCCTACGAGCAGTACTTC	CSVPYEQYF
TRBD1	TRBJ2-3	TRBV7-9	.	TGTGCCAGCAGCGACCTACCGGGACAGGGTTCAGATACGCAGTATTTT	CASSDLPGQGSDTQYF
TRBD1	TRBJ1-2	TRBV12-3/TRBV12-4	few	TGTGCCAGCAGTTCGGGACAGCTTGGTGGCTACACCTTC	CASSSGQLGGYTF
.	TRBJ2-1	TRBV24-1	.	TGTGCCACCAGTTCGGCTAGAACCCTTGAGCAGTTCTTC	CATSSARTLEQFF
.	TRBJ2-1	TRBV19	.	TGTGCCAGTAGCCAATCTAAGGGGCCCAAGCAGTTCTTC	CASSQSKGPKQFF
.	TRBJ2-5	TRBV7-8	few	TGTGCCAGCGTCGAACTGCCTCGGCGTCAAGAGACCCAGTACTTC	CASVELPRRQETQYF
.	TRBJ2-3	TRBV28	few	TGTGCCAGCAGTTTTCTCCAGGGTAGCACAGATACGCAGTATTTT	CASSFLQGSTDTQYF
.	TRBJ2-7	TRBV6-5	few	TGTGCCAGCAGTTACTCGACGGGGGAGCTTGCTACCTACGAGCAGTACTTC	CASSYSTGELATYEQYF
.	TRBJ2-3	TRBV18	.	TGTGCCAGCTCACCAACGGGACTCCTCACAGATACGCAGTATTTT	CASSPTGLLTDTQYF
.	TRBJ2-2	TRBV11-2	.	TGTGCCAGCAGCTTAGATCTTGGAGGCACCGGGGAGCTGTTTTTT	CASSLDLGGTGELFF
TRBD1	TRBJ2-2	TRBV7-9	.	TGTGCCAGCAGCTCAATCCGGGACAGGGTCACCGGGGAGCTGTTTTTT	CASSSIRDRVTGELFF
.	TRBJ2-7	TRBV6-2/TRBV6-3	.	TGTGCCAGCAGTACCCGGGGGGCGAGAAGCTACGAGCAGTACTTC	CASSTRGARSYEQYF
.	TRBJ1-5	TRBV2	few	TGTGCCAGCAGTGAAGCCGGGACACGTAGTCAGCCCCAGCATTTT	CASSEAGTRSQPQHF
TRBD1	TRBJ2-2	TRBV4-1	few	TGCGCCAGCAGTCACAAGGGAGACAGGGAAATGAACACCGGGGAGCTGTTTTTT	CASSHKGDREMNTGELFF
.	TRBJ2-7	TRBV7-9	.	TGTGCCAGCAGCTCTAGACAGGAAAGCTACGAGCAGTACTTC	CASSSRQESYEQYF
.	TRBJ1-2	TRBV20-1	.	TGCAGTGCTAAGGGAGGCTACACCTTC	CSAKGGYTF
TRBD2	TRBJ2-3	TRBV6-5	.	TGTGCCAGCACTGGGAGGGCGGGGGTTAGCACAGATACGCAGTATTTT	CASTGRAGVSTDTQYF
.	TRBJ2-2	TRBV9	.	TGTGCCAGCAGCGTAGCCCCCGGGGCGACGGTCACCGGGGAGCTGTTTTTT	CASSVAPGATVTGELFF
.	TRBJ1-2	TRBV18	.	TGTGCCAGCTCACCAGGGGAGGACTATGGCTACACCTTC	CASSPGEDYGYTF
.	TRBJ2-1	TRBV7-2	many	TGTGCCAGCAGCATAAGGTCACGGGCTTCCACTGTAAATGAGCAGTTCTTC	CASSIRSRASTVNEQFF
.	TRBJ1-2	TRBV4-2	.	TGTGCCAGCAGCCAAGCAGTTGTGGAAAGGGTCGAACTAATCCTAAAGCTAAACTATGGCTACACCTTC	CASSQAVVERVELILKLNYGYTF
TRBD1	TRBJ2-2	TRBV9	.	TGTGCCAGCAGCGCCTACGGGACAGCGAACACCGGGGAGCTGTTTTTT	CASSAYGTANTGELFF
TRBD1	TRBJ1-2	TRBV7-3	.	TGTGCCAGCAGGGGCAGGGGGGTCTATGGCTACACCTTC	CASRGRGVYGYTF